What follows are 5 T cell receptor beta chains derived from one specimen sequenced in a study of blood T cell repertoires in COVID-19. The data were produced by immunoSEQ multiplex PCR, yet TCRdb's version contains in-frame clones alone and is incomplete. The table lists roughly 100,000 clones, around nine tenths of them singletons, with around 3.2% in the top ten. The specimen sequenced was peripheral blood. Receptors were obtained from a human donor in a cohort sampled during active COVID-19.

V usage is TRBV7-3 and J usage is TRBJ2-7, with a weak D call TRBD2 (7 bases). The CDR3 extends over 14 amino acids. Per germline, CDR1 SGHTA and CDR2 FQGTGA. The V end was cut by 5 bases, the J end by 6 bases, with 17 bases between. The CDR3 spells CASSLLRGRGEQYF. The CDR3 DNA reads TGTGCCAGCAGCCTACTGCGGGGGCGAGGCGAGCAGTACTTC.

The chain employs TRBV30 and TRBJ2-2, with 12 positions matching TRBD2. Looked up from germline, CDR1 is GTSNPN and CDR2 is SVGIG (reference sequence). The CDR3 runs to 16 residues. The junction had 2 bases not matched to a gene; V was cut back by 1 base and J by 2 bases. As DNA, the CDR3 is TGTGCCTGGAGTGGACTAGCGGGAGATAACACCGGGGAGCTGTTTTTT. Protein: CAWSGLAGDNTGELFF.

The rearrangement links TRBV5-1 to TRBJ1-1; D is undetermined. The V and J ends lost 1 base and 3 bases respectively, with 7 bases between them. Germline V gene sequence: CDR1 SGHRS, CDR2 YFSETQ. The CDR3 totals 13 residues. The CDR3 DNA follows: TGCGCCAGCAGCTTGACGAGAGACACTGAAGCTTTCTTT. It encodes CASSLTRDTEAFF.

This clone was observed once. Other nucleotide sequences from this sample produce the same CDR3. The chain recombines TRBV18 with TRBJ1-5; 7 bases are shared with TRBD1. The CDR3 totals 16 residues. Germline lookup yields CDR1 KGHSH and CDR2 LQKENI. V gave up 1 base and J gave up 0 bases; unmatched junction bases: 3. The CDR3 DNA follows: TGTGCCAGCTCACCACAGGGGGCCAGTAGCAATCAGCCCCAGCATTTT. This sequence encodes CASSPQGASSNQPQHF.

The chain couples TRBV3-1 (or the pseudogene TRBV3-2) to TRBJ1-1; 9 nucleotides agree with TRBD1. Germline CDR1 and CDR2: LGHDT and YNNKEL (reference sequence). Trimming took 4 bases from V and 6 from J; bases not matched to a gene: 9. CDR3 length equals 15 residues. For the CDR3, the DNA is TGTGCCAGCAGCCCTTGGGACAGGGTGGGCGCTGAAGCTTTCTTT. Protein: CASSPWDRVGAEAFF.